The clone carrying this TCR beta chain was observed at least ten times. As yet, its antigen is unknown. The hyperthyroidism was newly diagnosed and had lasted under 2 months; the patients were aged 18 to 65. This sample is part of a study of T cells in Graves' hyperthyroidism and ophthalmopathy. Whole-study results and caveats: Peripheral blood also featured most of the thyroid clonotypes expanded above 0.001.

Trimming shortened V by 1 base and J by 0 bases, and 10 bases separated the two germline ends. Germline CDR1 SGHTA, CDR2 FQGNSA. The CDR3 is made up of 16 amino acids. The investigators amplified TCR beta CDR3 regions from RNA transcripts. Initially, a first-round RT-PCR of the TCR CDR3 employed the HTBI primer set. TCRdb independently ran MiXCR on the multiplex PCR reads; one entry per CDR3 protein. The sample has 700,000 to 950,000 distinct CDR3 sequences; 30% to 40% are singletons. Material for sequencing was blood. This chain links TRBV7-2 with TRBJ1-3; no clear D. The receptor comes from a woman aged 35 to 49 with Graves' hyperthyroidism. CDR3 loop: CASSLDGSYSGNTIYF. CDR3 nucleotides: TGTGCCAGCAGCTTAGACGGCAGCTACTCTGGAAACACCATATATTTT.